This T cell receptor (beta chain) was documented in a study of cytomegalovirus exposure and HLA in healthy donors (dated by TCRdb to 2016 to 2017). Notes on the research overall: According to an earlier analysis of 587 of the donors, about 179 million T cells yielded 117 million unique TCR beta sequences and more than 250 Gb of sequence data. HLA typing included class I and class II loci at four-digit resolution. Roughly 5 DR-DQ haplotypes were treated as single units for association and clustering because of strong linkage in the cohort. A later analysis re-analyzed previously published TCR beta repertoires from approximately 670 donors and added high-resolution HLA genotyping to study TCR occurrence patterns. The aim of the study was to test whether cataloging public T cell receptors could identify signatures of past pathogen exposure. All discovery cohort repertoires had been generated on a single sequencing platform. In addition to the first cohort of around 670 subjects, a separate validation cohort of around 110 different subjects was used. In the later analysis, no new phenotypic data were used to find candidate immune exposures; instead, reliance was placed on TCR beta sequences and their occurrence across donors. In a later genetic analysis, genome-wide SNP genotypes for about 55% of the roughly 700 donors were used, and that subset was treated as a discovery cohort. Among the roughly 400 genotyped donors, 81% belonged to the genetic ancestry cluster associated with self-reported Caucasian donors. The number of donors typed differed by locus, with roughly 629-640 for A, B, C, DRB1 and DQB1, 522 for DQA1, under 610 for DPA1, and some 450 for DPB1. The study combined high-throughput TCR immunosequencing, statistical association of individual TCRs with disease status, and machine learning to predict cytomegalovirus infection status. The study profiled the T cell repertoires of some 610 subjects by immunosequencing and related them to cytomegalovirus serostatus. An early release that covered about 600 HLA-typed donors contained about 300 gigabases of sequencing data and tens of millions of unique TCR sequences. An earlier analysis of a few hundred of the donors applied high-throughput TCR beta sequencing to assess whether each TCR beta V gene segment acted as functional or pseudogenic. Donor age, sex, ethnicity and CMV serostatus were collected together with the repertoire data. On average, roughly 250,000 unique TCR beta nucleotide sequences were sequenced per donor among 398 genotyped donors of the cohort, with roughly 18% of those sequences being non-productive. Study-wide conclusions, independent of this receptor: In a later analysis, most CMV-associated TCR beta chains were found to appear HLA-restricted, with HLA associations seemingly driven largely by CMV exposure. The 87-base-pair reads could not distinguish some IMGT-functional V segments, including TRBV6-2 and TRBV6-3, so those segments were excluded. In the study, 164 TCR beta chains were listed as associated with cytomegalovirus. Most TCR sequences were seen in very few donors, while some public TCRs were found in many individuals. Strong co-occurrence of HLA alleles, especially DR and DQ, made assigning TCR associations to individual alleles difficult. A later analysis found that HLA-associated TCR beta chains were more clonally expanded and had lower generation probabilities than equally common non-associated chains. Roughly uniform sequencing depth across donors was assumed in presence/absence analyses, although this assumption may not hold. The only immune exposure information available for the cohort was CMV serostatus. HLA typing was unavailable for some donors at each locus, so association tests used only the typed subset. Linkage disequilibrium might explain the correlated functional status among segregating V segments, but an unknown experimental factor could not be excluded. In an earlier analysis of 587 of the donors, most TCR beta V segments appeared in productive rearrangements about 87% or about 30% of the time, broadly matching IMGT annotations. A further reported finding was that TCR beta sequences accurately predicted the HLA-A and HLA-B alleles for most subjects in the first cohort. Cytomegalovirus status was reported to be diagnosed by the classifier with high specificity and sensitivity in both the original and validation cohorts. A few of the identified cytomegalovirus-associated TCR beta chains were confirmed in vitro to be specific for cytomegalovirus antigens. A later analysis found that TCR association rates varied across HLA loci, with DRB1 alleles showing the most associated TCRs and HLA-C alleles the fewest. The earlier analysis of a few hundred of the donors excluded some 15 rarely observed V segments, including chromosome 9 orphons, because counts were too low. In a later analysis, several top co-occurrence clusters were reported to appear linked to parvovirus B19, influenza, CMV and Epstein-Barr virus. A later genetic analysis reported fewer N-insertions in productive TCRs among donors in an Asian-associated ancestry cluster than the approximately 700-donor mean. An association between a missense DCLRE1C variant and V-gene and J-gene trimming of TCR beta chains was found in a later genetic analysis and replicated in an independent cohort. At a false discovery rate of 0.05, a later analysis linked 15,000 to 20,000 TCR beta sequences to specific HLA alleles. According to the authors, the approach could potentially be generalized to other disease states and immunological phenotypes. A cluster of highly shared sequence variants was judged likely to represent a technical artifact of the sequencing pipeline. The cohort was sequenced for TCR beta chains only, and without alpha or paired-chain data the features that could be detected were limited.

Receptor libraries were prepared by the immunoSEQ multiplex PCR assay. For the multiplex PCR, a mixture combining 60 forward primers for TCR Vbeta segments and 13 reverse primers for TCR Jbeta segments was used. The CDR3 region of rearranged TCR beta genes was amplified from genomic DNA by a multiplex PCR assay. On the Illumina HiSeq System, the amplified TCR beta libraries were sequenced as 87-base-pair reads. In the authors' own workflow: A later analysis counted around 72 million unique TCR beta chains across the approximately 700 repertoires, and 9 million to 14 million of these chains were shared by at least two donors. A nearest-neighbor algorithm error-corrected the raw reads and collapsed the reads into unique sequences, merging closely related sequences to remove PCR and sequencing errors. To assign V, D and J gene segments, CDR3 sequences were aligned to IMGT reference sequences. For a sequence to be retained, a match of at least six nucleotides to both a V gene segment and a J gene segment was required. Rearrangements were called productive when the CDR3 lacked stop codons and stayed in frame with V and J; all others were non-productive. Following IMGT convention, CDR3 was defined as the stretch from the second conserved V-encoded cysteine to the conserved J-encoded phenylalanine. Sequences without an unambiguous match to a single V gene segment were excluded from the earlier analysis of a few hundred of the donors. In an earlier analysis of approximately 550 of the donors, V segments were called functional above 56.7% productive rearrangements and were called segregating when the between-donor standard deviation exceeded 5%. To diagnose cytomegalovirus status from the catalog of TCR beta chain sequences, a statistical classification framework was built. In a later analysis, TCR nucleotide sequences were compared against IMGT/GENE-DB human TR gene sequences so that V and J genes could be assigned. Using the TCRdist pipeline, a later analysis assigned CDR3 sequences along with most-parsimonious VDJ recombination scenarios. A later analysis defined each TCR beta chain by its CDR3 amino acid sequence plus V-gene family, and excluded reads lacking a unique V-gene family. As a way to deal with suspected cross-contamination and a sequencing artifact, a later analysis dropped more than 500 nucleotide sequences that were highly shared and had low generation probability. A later analysis calculated a clonal expansion index for each public chain from normalized within-repertoire ranks of inferred template counts. In a later analysis, generation probabilities were computed with a VDJ recombination model fitted to out-of-frame rearrangements, and the resulting probabilities were checked against IGoR. A later analysis scored TCR-TCR, TCR-HLA and TCR-CMV co-occurrence with hypergeometric tests, applying a repertoire-size bias correction to TCR pairs. To estimate false discovery rates, a later analysis permuted the HLA or CMV assignments 20 times. In a later analysis, co-occurring TCRs were grouped with DBSCAN, and TCRdist sequence similarity was added when clustering was performed within HLA-allele-positive subsets. For co-occurrence clustering, repertoires with fewer than 30,000 or more than 120,000 public chains were excluded, along with five repertoires with anomalous nucleotide sharing. TCRdb carries this immuneACCESS record with in-frame sequences only. Its versions omit some clonotypes, under half of them owing to an unresolved V gene in the studies checked, with the rest unexplained. V and J calls and clone size are those listed in that table; D and trimming were worked out from the DNA. The table for this sample records approximately 140,000 clones. The ten biggest clones cover roughly 3% of the sample.

The cohort was made up of approximately 670 healthy bone marrow donors. At the time of sampling, every cohort member was nominally healthy, though immune exposures that went unrecorded were likely present. The donor tested CMV seronegative and was one of the 352 seronegative cohort members. A peripheral blood sample was collected from each donor, and TCR beta sequencing was performed on peripheral blood mononuclear cells. The Qiagen DNeasy Blood Extraction Kit was used to extract genomic DNA from the blood cell samples. As to this clone: It has no known antigen specificity.

For this chain, trimming is 7 bases at the V end and 4 bases at the J end, and the number of junction bases without a gene match is 8. The CDR3 starts with the cysteine, ends with the phenylalanine, and has 13 residues. Only the CDR3 part of the read is kept: 39 bases, read in frame from the first base. CDR1 is given as SQVTM and CDR2 as ANQGSEA, both from the germline V gene. Sequenced material: PBMCs. The clonotype comes from a man in his forties in good health and CMV-seronegative. The sequence joins TRBV29-1 to TRBJ1-2, with 8 middle bases fitting TRBD1. The DNA sequence is as follows: TGCAGCGCGGAGGACAGGGAGGGCTATGGCTACACCTTC. Its protein reads: CSAEDREGYGYTF.